This T cell receptor (beta chain) originates from a study of human thymus T cells. The study's findings and limits: Highly overlapping thymic repertoires among unrelated individuals were reported in related research. Blood and thymic repertoires both appeared biased in V and J gene usage.

Of note for this clone: The antigen remains unidentified.

It was from resections taken during corrective heart surgery that the thymus tissue came. The method was immunoSEQ multiplex PCR; TCRdb's version includes in-frame clones alone and lacks a portion of them. The table has roughly 77,000 clones, 90% to 95% seen once. This TCR was recovered from a girl less than two years old with a congenital heart defect but otherwise immunologically healthy. The sequencing input was thymus tissue.

CDR3 residues: CASSQESGGPRPTDTQYF. The CDR3 DNA sequence: TGTGCCAGCAGCCAAGAATCGGGAGGGCCGAGGCCCACAGATACGCAGTATTTT. The rearrangement uses TRBV14 and TRBJ2-3, with TRBD2 matching over 8 bases. The J segment lost 2 bases and the V segment lost 0 bases, leaving 10 bases of the junction unmatched. The V gene's germline CDR1 is SGHDN and CDR2 FVKESK. The CDR3 has 18 amino acids. Supplemented by reference TRBV14 and TRBJ2-3, the full variable domain reads EAGVTQFPSHSVIEKGQTVTLRCDPISGHDNLYWYRRVMGKEIKFLLHFVKESKQDESGMPNNRFLAERTGGTYSTLKVQPAELEDSGVYFCASSQESGGPRPTDTQYFGPGTRLTVL.